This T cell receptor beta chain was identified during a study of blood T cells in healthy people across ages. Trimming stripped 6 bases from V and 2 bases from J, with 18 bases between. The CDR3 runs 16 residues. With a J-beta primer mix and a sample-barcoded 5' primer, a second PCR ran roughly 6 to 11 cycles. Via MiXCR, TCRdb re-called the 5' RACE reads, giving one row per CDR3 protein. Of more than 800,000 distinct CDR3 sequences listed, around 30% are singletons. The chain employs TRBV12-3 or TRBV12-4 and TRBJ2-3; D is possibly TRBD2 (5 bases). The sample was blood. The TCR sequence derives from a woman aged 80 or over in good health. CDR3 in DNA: TGTGCCAGCAGGACTACCCGGCGGGCCTACACAGATACGCAGTATTTT. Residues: CASRTTRRAYTDTQYF.